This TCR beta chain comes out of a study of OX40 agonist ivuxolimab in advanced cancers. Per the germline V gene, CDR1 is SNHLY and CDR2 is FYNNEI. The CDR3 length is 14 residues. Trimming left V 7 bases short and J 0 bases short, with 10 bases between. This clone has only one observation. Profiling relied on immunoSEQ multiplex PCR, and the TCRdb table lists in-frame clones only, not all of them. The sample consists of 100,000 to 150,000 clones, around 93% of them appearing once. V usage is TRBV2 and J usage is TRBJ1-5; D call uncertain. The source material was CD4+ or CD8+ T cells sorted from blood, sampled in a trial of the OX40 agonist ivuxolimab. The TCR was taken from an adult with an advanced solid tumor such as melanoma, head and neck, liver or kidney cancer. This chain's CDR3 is CASTWVNSNQPQHF. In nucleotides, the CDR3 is TGTGCCAGCACCTGGGTAAATAGCAATCAGCCCCAGCATTTT.